This T cell receptor (beta chain) was found in a study of blood T cell repertoires in COVID-19. Background on the study: The study drew acute and convalescent COVID-19 samples from the United States, Italy and Spain.

Patients of the Seattle cohort, enrolled during active infection, were followed longitudinally. Sequencing was performed with immunoSEQ multiplex PCR; in TCRdb, only in-frame clones are kept and a portion is missing. The sample includes roughly 380,000 clones, roughly 89% seen only once; the top ten take under 5%. Trimming took off 6 bases at V and 1 base at J, with 9 bases between the two ends. The length of the CDR3 is 14 residues. Germline CDR1 is MNHEY and CDR2 is SVGAGI. This sequence was found in a woman aged 55-69 years with COVID-19, enrolled during active disease. V usage is TRBV6-5 and J usage is TRBJ2-2; no definite D call. Sequencing was carried out using peripheral blood. CDR3 protein: CASSGLGNTGELFF. CDR3 bases: TGTGCCAGCAGCGGCCTAGGGAACACCGGGGAGCTGTTTTTT.